Each of the 20 T cell receptor beta chains below was sequenced from the same sample in a study of blood T cell repertoires in COVID-19. Method: immunoSEQ multiplex PCR; TCRdb's copy keeps in-frame clones and lacks some. The sample shows 250,000 to 350,000 clones, about nine tenths of them seen only once. The specimen was peripheral blood. These receptors all stem from a woman in her thirties with COVID-19, enrolled during active disease.

The chain employs TRBV18 and TRBJ2-1, with D maybe TRBD1 (6 bases). The CDR3 has 15 amino acids. Trimming cost V 4 bases and J 3 bases, with 13 bases left between them. Germline V gene sequence: CDR1 KGHSH, CDR2 LQKENI. CDR3 bases: TGTGCCAGCTCACTGCAACAGGGTTTCTACAATGAGCAGTTCTTC. Translation: CASSLQQGFYNEQFF.

This chain uses TRBV6-5 with TRBJ2-5, with D maybe TRBD2 (5 bases). The CDR3 totals 16 residues. The germline CDR1 and CDR2 sequences are MNHEY and SVGAGI. Between the trimmed V and J ends, which lost 4 bases and 3 bases, there was a span of 18 bases. CDR3: CASSSSRGLKEETQYF. The CDR3 bases are TGTGCCAGCAGTTCTTCTCGCGGACTGAAAGAAGAGACCCAGTACTTC.

This chain uses TRBV19 with TRBJ2-1; 12 bases agree with TRBD2. CDR3 length: 15 amino acids. Germline V gene lookup returns CDR1 LNHDA and CDR2 SQIVND (reference sequence). V lost 4 bases to trimming and J lost 2 bases; unmatched junction nucleotides: 0. The CDR3 DNA is TGTGCCAGTAGTAGACTAGCGGGGGCCTACAATGAGCAGTTCTTC. Its protein is CASSRLAGAYNEQFF.

The chain links TRBV6-2 or TRBV6-3 to TRBJ2-7, with 7 positions matching TRBD1. The germline CDR1 and CDR2 sequences are MNHEY and SVGEGT. With V trimmed by 2 bases and J by 1 base, 2 bases remained unmatched. The CDR3 is 14 residues long. CDR3 residues: CASSYGTESYEQYF. DNA of the CDR3: TGTGCCAGCAGTTACGGGACAGAGTCCTACGAGCAGTACTTC.

This clone was recorded only once. The CDR3 nucleotides are TGTGCCAGCAGCTTATCTACTAGCGGGAGGCGGGAAGAGCAGTTCTTC. Its translation: CASSLSTSGRREEQFF. The chain uses TRBV7-9 and TRBJ2-1, with 12 bases aligning to TRBD2. The CDR3 runs to 16 residues. V shed 2 bases and J 10 bases; nucleotides not matched to a gene: 9. Per the germline V gene, CDR1 is SEHNR and CDR2 is FQNEAQ (reference sequence).

This chain links TRBV6-6 with TRBJ1-1, with D tentatively TRBD1 (5 bases). The V gene's germline CDR1 is MNHNY and CDR2 SVGAGI (reference sequence). The CDR3 runs 16 residues. V was clipped by 1 base and J by 1 base, with 13 bases between them. DNA for the CDR3: TGTGCCAGCAGTTACTGGCCGGGAGGGGCGAACACTGAAGCTTTCTTT. Amino acid sequence: CASSYWPGGANTEAFF.

The genes are TRBV28 and TRBJ1-2; D is possibly TRBD1 (6 bases). Germline V gene sequence: CDR1 MDHEN, CDR2 SYDVKM. Trimming removed 7 bases at V and 8 bases at J, with 17 bases between. The CDR3 is 13 residues long. The CDR3 nucleotides are TGTGCCAGCACTGAGAGGGGGAGGGACGGCTACACCTTC. Protein sequence: CASTERGRDGYTF.

This CDR3 reads CASSQEPSGTYTDTQYF. The CDR3 DNA reads as TGTGCCAGCAGCCAAGAGCCTAGCGGGACCTACACAGATACGCAGTATTTT. V is TRBV14 and J is TRBJ2-3, with TRBD2 identical over 9 bases. The V gene's germline CDR1 is SGHDN and CDR2 FVKESK. Losses at the gene ends were 0 bases for V and 2 bases for J; bases not matched to a gene: 6. The CDR3 is 17 amino acids.

The rearrangement joins TRBV5-5 to TRBJ2-7; a possible D gene is TRBD2 (5 bases). The CDR3 extends over 15 amino acids. From germline, CDR1 is SGHKS and CDR2 YYEKEE (reference sequence). V was trimmed by 7 bases and J by 0 bases, leaving 17 bases between them. CDR3 sequence reads: CASEGRTASSYEQYF. The DNA for the CDR3 is TGTGCCAGCGAGGGCCGGACGGCCAGCTCCTACGAGCAGTACTTC. Supplemented by reference TRBV5-5 and TRBJ2-7, the full variable domain reads DAGVTQSPTHLIKTRGQQVTLRCSPISGHKSVSWYQQVLGQGPQFIFQYYEKEERGRGNFPDRFSARQFPNYSSELNVNALLLGDSALYLCASEGRTASSYEQYFGPGTRLTVT.

The chain combines TRBV6-5 with TRBJ2-3; the match to TRBD1 covers 8 bases. In germline, CDR1 is MNHEY, CDR2 SVGAGI. The ends lost 11 bases at V and 6 bases at J; junction bases unmatched: 4. The CDR3 loop spans 11 amino acids. CDR3 sequence: CAGQGLDTQYF. The DNA for the CDR3 is TGTGCCGGACAGGGTTTGGATACGCAGTATTTT.

A few counts support this clone. CDR3 nucleotides: TGTGCCAGCAGTTTGGGACTAGCGGGAGGGGGAGAGACCCAGTACTTC. It encodes CASSLGLAGGGETQYF. The genes are TRBV3-1 (or the pseudogene TRBV3-2) and TRBJ2-5; TRBD2 matches at 16 bases. The J segment lost 4 bases and the V segment lost 6 bases, leaving 5 bases of the junction unmatched. The CDR3 is 16 residues long. The V gene's germline CDR1 is LGHDT and CDR2 YNNKEL (reference sequence).

The chain couples TRBV28 to TRBJ1-1; D unresolved. V lost 3 bases and J 5 bases, leaving 13 bases between the germline ends. The germline V gene has CDR1 MDHEN and CDR2 SYDVKM. The CDR3 extends over 14 amino acids. The CDR3 nucleotides read TGTGCCAGCAGTTTTCTTGGGGAGAGAACTGAAGCTTTCTTT. This encodes CASSFLGERTEAFF.

The chain is built from TRBV29-1 and TRBJ2-4; 7 positions match TRBD2. V gave up 8 bases and J gave up 6 bases; unmatched junction bases: 7. This CDR3 region has 12 residues. CDR1 is SQVTM and CDR2 is ANQGSEA in the germline V gene. CDR3 amino acids: CSPGEGRNIQYF. The CDR3 DNA sequence: TGCAGCCCCGGGGAGGGGCGAAACATTCAGTACTTC.

This chain joins TRBV15 and TRBJ1-2, with 9 bases identical to TRBD1. CDR1 and CDR2 from the germline V gene are LNHNV and YYDKDF (reference sequence). V lost 0 bases, J lost 8 bases, and 7 bases stayed unmatched. The CDR3 sequence is 15 residues long. The DNA of the CDR3 is TGTGCCACCAGCAGAGATTTAACAGGGGGCGAGGGCTACACCTTC. Translation gives CATSRDLTGGEGYTF.

This clone was seen a single time. The chain employs TRBV9 and TRBJ2-3, with 7 nucleotides matching TRBD2. Germline values: CDR1 SGDLS, CDR2 YYNGEE. The CDR3 has 14 residues. Losses at the gene ends were 4 bases for V and 4 bases for J; bases not matched to a gene: 6. The CDR3 reads CASSRGRAADTQYF. In nucleotides, the CDR3 is TGTGCCAGCAGCCGAGGGAGGGCCGCAGATACGCAGTATTTT.

V and J are TRBV5-1 and TRBJ2-1; 12 positions match TRBD2. The CDR3 loop spans 15 amino acids. Germline loops: CDR1 SGHRS, CDR2 YFSETQ. With V trimmed by 6 bases and J by 6 bases, 7 bases remained unmatched. CDR3 DNA sequence: TGCGCCAGCAACCCGACTAGCGGGAGTATCAATGAGCAGTTCTTC. Translating it yields CASNPTSGSINEQFF.

CDR3 DNA: TGTGCCACCTCTCCCGGGACAGGGTTAAAGACCCAGTACTTC. Translated, it gives CATSPGTGLKTQYF. The chain carries TRBV24-1 and TRBJ2-5; 9 bases map to TRBD1. CDR1 and CDR2 (germline): KGHDR, SFDVKD. V shed 9 bases and J 6 bases; nucleotides not matched to a gene: 10. The CDR3 runs 14 residues.

The gene calls are TRBV9 and TRBJ2-3; a possible D gene is TRBD1 (5 bases). CDR1 is SGDLS and CDR2 is YYNGEE in the germline V gene. Deletions cut 0 bases from V and 4 bases from J, with 12 bases between. CDR3 length equals 15 residues. For the CDR3, the DNA is TGTGCCAGCAGCGTAGCCCCAGTGGGGCCAGATACGCAGTATTTT. This sequence encodes CASSVAPVGPDTQYF.

This clone was detected only a few times. The chain employs TRBV30 and TRBJ2-7; unclear D gene. This CDR3 is 15 amino acids long. V lost 2 bases and J lost 0, with 14 bases in between. Germline assignment: CDR1 GTSNPN and CDR2 SVGIG (reference sequence). The DNA for the CDR3 is TGTGCCTGGAGTCCCCCCCTCGTCGGCTCCTACGAGCAGTACTTC. This sequence encodes CAWSPPLVGSYEQYF.

The gene calls are TRBV7-9 and TRBJ2-5, with TRBD1 identical over 7 bases. The V segment lost 1 base and the J segment 3 bases; nucleotides outside the gene matches: 11. There are 17 residues in the CDR3. Germline loops: CDR1 SEHNR, CDR2 FQNEAQ (reference sequence). In DNA form, the CDR3 reads TGTGCCAGCAGCTTAGTTCGGACCGGGACAGAGGAAGAGACCCAGTACTTC. It is translated as CASSLVRTGTEEETQYF.